This T cell receptor (beta chain) appears in the sequencing data of a study of cytomegalovirus exposure and HLA in healthy donors (dated 2017 in TCRdb). Broadly, across the study: According to an earlier analysis of around 600 of the donors, roughly 180 million T cells yielded some 120 million unique TCR beta sequences and 276 Gb of sequence data. An early release that covered about 600 HLA-typed donors contained about 300 gigabases of sequencing data and about 93 million unique TCR sequences. Of the 300 to 500 genotyped donors, less than 90% were placed in the genetic ancestry cluster associated with self-reported Caucasian donors. The study aimed to test whether signatures of past pathogen exposure could be identified by cataloging public T cell receptors. The study used immunosequencing to profile the T cell repertoires of approximately 630 subjects and linked those repertoires to cytomegalovirus serostatus. Along with the roughly 670-subject first cohort, a separate validation cohort of roughly 110 different subjects was used. To predict cytomegalovirus infection status, the study combined high-throughput TCR immunosequencing, statistical association of individual TCRs with disease status, and machine learning. In a later analysis, previously published TCR beta repertoires from 666 donors were re-analyzed and high-resolution HLA genotyping was added so that TCR occurrence patterns could be studied. The later analysis used no new phenotypic data to find candidate immune exposures, relying instead on TCR beta sequences and their occurrence across donors. In an earlier analysis of a few hundred of the donors, high-throughput TCR beta sequencing was used to judge whether each TCR beta V gene segment behaved as functional or pseudogenic. Donor age, sex, ethnicity and CMV serostatus were compiled alongside the repertoire data. In a later genetic analysis, genome-wide SNP genotypes for about three fifths of the roughly 670 donors were used, and that subset was treated as a discovery cohort. All discovery cohort repertoires had been generated using a single sequencing platform. Both class I and class II loci were covered by HLA typing, at four-digit resolution. The number of donors typed differed by locus, with about 629-640 for A, B, C, DRB1 and DQB1, around 560 for DQA1, approximately 580 for DPA1, and some 450 for DPB1. Five DR-DQ haplotypes were treated as single units for association and clustering because of strong linkage in the cohort. Among some 410 genotyped donors of the cohort, an average of 235,054 unique TCR beta nucleotide sequences were sequenced per donor, about a sixth of them non-productive. On the study overall, not on this receptor specifically: A further reported finding was that TCR beta sequences accurately predicted the HLA-A and HLA-B alleles for most subjects in the first cohort. An earlier analysis of 450 to 750 of the donors showed that most TCR beta V segments appeared in productive rearrangements either about 87% or about 30% of the time, which broadly matched IMGT annotations. In a later analysis, most CMV-associated TCR beta chains were found to appear HLA-restricted, with HLA associations seemingly driven largely by CMV exposure. Assigning TCR associations to individual alleles was difficult when HLA alleles, especially DR and DQ, strongly co-occurred. In a later genetic analysis, a missense DCLRE1C variant was associated with V-gene and J-gene trimming of TCR beta chains, and the association was replicated in an independent cohort. The classifier was reported to diagnose cytomegalovirus status with high specificity and sensitivity in both the original and validation cohorts. The study listed 150 to 200 TCR beta chains as associated with cytomegalovirus. Roughly uniform sequencing depth across donors was assumed in presence/absence analyses, although this assumption may not hold. Because HLA typing was missing for some donors at each locus, association tests included only the typed subset. This cohort had only TCR beta chains sequenced, and the lack of alpha or paired-chain data limited which features could be detected. A group of highly shared sequence variants was considered likely to be a technical artifact of the sequencing pipeline. A later genetic analysis reported fewer N-insertions in productive TCRs among donors in an Asian-associated ancestry cluster than the approximately 700-donor mean. Linkage disequilibrium might explain the correlated functional status among segregating V segments, but an unknown experimental factor could not be ruled out. In a later analysis, about 17,000 TCR beta sequences were associated with specific HLA alleles at a false discovery rate of 0.05. Immune exposure information for the cohort was limited to CMV serostatus. Three of the identified cytomegalovirus-associated TCR beta chains were confirmed in vitro to be specific for cytomegalovirus antigens. In a later analysis, TCR association rates were found to vary across HLA loci, with the most associated TCRs seen for DRB1 alleles and the fewest for HLA-C alleles. In a later analysis, several top co-occurrence clusters were reported to appear linked to parvovirus B19, influenza, CMV and Epstein-Barr virus. Some IMGT-functional V segments, including TRBV6-2 and TRBV6-3, could not be told apart with the 87-base-pair reads, so those segments were excluded. Approximately 18 rarely observed V segments, including chromosome 9 orphons, were excluded from the earlier analysis of about 610 of the donors because counts were too low. In a later analysis, HLA-associated TCR beta chains showed more clonal expansion and lower generation probabilities than non-associated chains that were equally common. Most TCR sequences were seen in very few donors, while some public TCRs were found in many individuals. According to the authors, the approach could potentially be generalized to other disease states and immunological phenotypes.

The cohort consisted of approximately 670 healthy bone marrow donors. At the time of sampling, every cohort member was nominally healthy, though immune exposures that went unrecorded were likely present. The donor was CMV seropositive and belonged to the group of more than 250 seropositive cohort members. A peripheral blood sample was provided by each donor, and peripheral blood mononuclear cells were used for TCR beta sequencing. The Qiagen DNeasy Blood Extraction Kit was used to extract genomic DNA from the blood cell samples. CDR1 and CDR2, looked up from the germline V gene, are SGHTA and FQGTGA. V is cut by 2 bases and J by 9 bases, and the space between the germline ends is 12 bases. From the cysteine up to the phenylalanine, the CDR3 has a length of 13 residues. The kept DNA is CDR3 alone, 39 bases in frame from the first base. Library construction relied on the immunoSEQ multiplex PCR assay. The multiplex PCR relied on a mix of 60 forward primers for TCR Vbeta segments and 13 reverse primers for TCR Jbeta segments. A multiplex PCR assay on genomic DNA amplified the CDR3 region of rearranged TCR beta genes. The amplified TCR beta libraries were sequenced on the Illumina HiSeq System as 87-base-pair reads. In the authors' own workflow: A later analysis counted about 80 million unique TCR beta chains across the 600 to 850 repertoires, and roughly 10 million of these chains were shared by at least two donors. A nearest-neighbor algorithm error-corrected the raw reads and collapsed the reads into unique sequences, merging closely related sequences to remove PCR and sequencing errors. CDR3 sequences were aligned to IMGT reference sequences to assign V, D and J gene segments. For a sequence to be retained, at least a six-nucleotide match to both a V gene segment and a J gene segment was required. Rearrangements were classified as productive when the CDR3 lacked stop codons and remained in frame with V and J, and all other rearrangements were classified as non-productive. CDR3 was defined according to IMGT convention as the region running from the second conserved V-encoded cysteine to the conserved J-encoded phenylalanine. The earlier analysis of around 640 of the donors excluded sequences that lacked an unambiguous match to a single V gene segment. In an earlier analysis of 500 to 750 of the donors, V segments were called functional above 56.7% productive rearrangements and were called segregating when the between-donor standard deviation exceeded 5%. A statistical classification framework was built to diagnose cytomegalovirus status from the catalog of TCR beta chain sequences. In a later analysis, V and J genes were assigned by comparing TCR nucleotide sequences against IMGT/GENE-DB human TR gene sequences. Using the TCRdist pipeline, a later analysis assigned CDR3 sequences along with most-parsimonious VDJ recombination scenarios. A later analysis defined each TCR beta chain by its CDR3 amino acid sequence plus V-gene family, and excluded reads lacking a unique V-gene family. As a way to deal with suspected cross-contamination and a sequencing artifact, a later analysis dropped 592 nucleotide sequences that were highly shared and had low generation probability. In a later analysis, a clonal expansion index for each public chain was calculated from normalized within-repertoire ranks of inferred template counts. In a later analysis, generation probabilities were computed using a VDJ recombination model fitted to out-of-frame rearrangements, and the results were checked against IGoR. In a later analysis, hypergeometric tests were used to score TCR-TCR, TCR-HLA and TCR-CMV co-occurrence, with a repertoire-size bias correction applied to TCR pairs. To estimate false discovery rates, a later analysis permuted the HLA or CMV assignments 20 times. In a later analysis, co-occurring TCRs were grouped using DBSCAN, with TCRdist sequence similarity added in when clustering inside HLA-allele-positive subsets. Co-occurrence clustering excluded repertoires with fewer than 30,000 or more than 120,000 public chains, plus five with anomalous nucleotide sharing. The immuneACCESS repertoire file appears here via TCRdb, limited to in-frame rearrangements. These files lack a portion of the clones; in checked studies, under half of the deficit traces to unresolved V genes, and the cause of the others is not known. The DNA was the basis for D and trimming; V, J and clone size are from that table. This sample has under 150,000 clones in its table, and 80% to 90% of those were observed once. Around 4.5% of the sample goes to the ten largest clones.

With respect to this clone: This receptor's antigen is unknown. Qualities for individual bases were not recorded, and no much larger clone is one base off.

Sequencing was done on a sample of PBMCs. This clonotype was sampled from a woman aged 35 to 49 in good health and CMV-seropositive. The V gene is TRBV7-3 and the J gene is TRBJ2-3; TRBD2 might be the D gene, on 6 matching bases. The DNA is as follows: TGTGCCAGCAGCTTATTCTTGCGGGACACGCAGTATTTT. It encodes CASSLFLRDTQYF.